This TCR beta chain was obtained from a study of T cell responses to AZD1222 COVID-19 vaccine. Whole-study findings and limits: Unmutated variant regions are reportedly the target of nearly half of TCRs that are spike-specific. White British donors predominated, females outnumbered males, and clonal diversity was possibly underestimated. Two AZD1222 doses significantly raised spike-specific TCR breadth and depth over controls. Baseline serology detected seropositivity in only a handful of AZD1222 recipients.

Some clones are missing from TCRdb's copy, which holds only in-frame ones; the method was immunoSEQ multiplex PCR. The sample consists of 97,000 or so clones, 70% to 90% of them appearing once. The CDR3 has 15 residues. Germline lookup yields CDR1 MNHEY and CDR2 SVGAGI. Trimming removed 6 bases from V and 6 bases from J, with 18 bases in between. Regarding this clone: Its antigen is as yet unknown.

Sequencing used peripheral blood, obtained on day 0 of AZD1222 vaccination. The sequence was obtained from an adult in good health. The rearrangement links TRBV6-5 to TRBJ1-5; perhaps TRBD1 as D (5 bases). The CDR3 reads CASRPPGGAGQPQHF. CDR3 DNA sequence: TGTGCCAGCAGGCCTCCGGGAGGGGCAGGTCAGCCCCAGCATTTT.